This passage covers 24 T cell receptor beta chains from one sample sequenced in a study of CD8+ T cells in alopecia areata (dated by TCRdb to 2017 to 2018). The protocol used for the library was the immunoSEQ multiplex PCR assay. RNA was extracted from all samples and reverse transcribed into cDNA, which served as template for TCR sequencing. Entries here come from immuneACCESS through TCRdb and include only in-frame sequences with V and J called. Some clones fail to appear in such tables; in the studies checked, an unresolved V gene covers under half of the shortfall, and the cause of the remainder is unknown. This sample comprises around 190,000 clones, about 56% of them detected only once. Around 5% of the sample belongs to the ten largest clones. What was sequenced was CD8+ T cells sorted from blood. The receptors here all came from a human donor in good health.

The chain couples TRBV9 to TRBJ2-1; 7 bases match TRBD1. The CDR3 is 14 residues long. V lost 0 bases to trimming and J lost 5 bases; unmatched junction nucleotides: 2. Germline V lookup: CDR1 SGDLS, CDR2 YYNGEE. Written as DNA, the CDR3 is TGTGCCAGCAGCGTAGAGGGACAGCACAATGAGCAGTTCTTC. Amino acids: CASSVEGQHNEQFF.

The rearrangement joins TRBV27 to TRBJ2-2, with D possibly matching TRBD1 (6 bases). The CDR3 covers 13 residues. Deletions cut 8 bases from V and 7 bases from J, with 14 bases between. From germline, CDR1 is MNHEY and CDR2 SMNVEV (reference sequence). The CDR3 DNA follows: TGTGCCAGCCTAACAGGGTTAGACGGGGAGCTGTTTTTT. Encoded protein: CASLTGLDGELFF.

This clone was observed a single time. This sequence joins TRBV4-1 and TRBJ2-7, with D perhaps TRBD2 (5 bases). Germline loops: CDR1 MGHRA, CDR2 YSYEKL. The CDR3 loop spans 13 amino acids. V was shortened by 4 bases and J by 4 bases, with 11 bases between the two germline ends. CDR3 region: CASSLGEFYEQYF. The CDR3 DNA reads TGCGCCAGCAGCCTCGGGGAATTTTACGAGCAGTACTTC.

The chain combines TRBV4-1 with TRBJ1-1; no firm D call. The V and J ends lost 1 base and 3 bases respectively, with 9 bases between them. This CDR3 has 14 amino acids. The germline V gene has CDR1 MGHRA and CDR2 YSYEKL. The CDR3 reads CASSQAQEDTEAFF. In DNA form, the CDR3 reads TGCGCCAGCAGCCAAGCCCAGGAGGACACTGAAGCTTTCTTT.

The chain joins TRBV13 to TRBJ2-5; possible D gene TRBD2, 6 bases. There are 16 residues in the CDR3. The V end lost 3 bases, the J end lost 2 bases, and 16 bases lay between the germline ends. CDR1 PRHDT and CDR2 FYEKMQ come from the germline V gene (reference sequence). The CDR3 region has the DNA TGTGCCAGCAGCTTGGGGGGTACTCGTTTTCAAGAGACCCAGTACTTC. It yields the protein CASSLGGTRFQETQYF.

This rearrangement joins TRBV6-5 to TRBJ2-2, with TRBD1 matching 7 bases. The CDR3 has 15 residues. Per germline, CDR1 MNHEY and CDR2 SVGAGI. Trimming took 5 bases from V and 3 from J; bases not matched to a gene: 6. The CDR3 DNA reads TGTGCCAGCAGTCCAACGACAGGGCACACCGGGGAGCTGTTTTTT. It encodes CASSPTTGHTGELFF.

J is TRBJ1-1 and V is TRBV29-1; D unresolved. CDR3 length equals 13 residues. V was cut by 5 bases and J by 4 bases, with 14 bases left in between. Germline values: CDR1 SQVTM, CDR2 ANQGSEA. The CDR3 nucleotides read TGCAGCGTTAACATGGACGGCGGCACTGAAGCTTTCTTT. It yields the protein CSVNMDGGTEAFF.

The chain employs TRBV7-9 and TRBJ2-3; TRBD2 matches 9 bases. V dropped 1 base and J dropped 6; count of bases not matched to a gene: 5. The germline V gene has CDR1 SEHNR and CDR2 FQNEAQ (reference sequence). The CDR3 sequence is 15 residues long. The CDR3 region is CASSLVLAGADTQYF. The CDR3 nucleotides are TGTGCCAGCAGCTTAGTGTTAGCGGGGGCCGATACGCAGTATTTT.

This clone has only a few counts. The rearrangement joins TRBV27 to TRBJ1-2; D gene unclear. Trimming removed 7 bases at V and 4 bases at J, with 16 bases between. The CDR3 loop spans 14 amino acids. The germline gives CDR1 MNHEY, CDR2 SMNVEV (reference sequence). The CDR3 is CASTPSPMGYGYTF. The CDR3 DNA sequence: TGTGCCAGCACCCCTTCCCCTATGGGCTATGGCTACACCTTC.

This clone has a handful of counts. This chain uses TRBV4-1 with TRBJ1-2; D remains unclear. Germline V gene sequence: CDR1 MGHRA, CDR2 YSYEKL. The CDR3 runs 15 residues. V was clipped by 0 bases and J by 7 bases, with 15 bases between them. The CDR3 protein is CASSQDRTELSGYTF. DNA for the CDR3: TGCGCCAGCAGCCAAGACCGGACGGAGCTCAGTGGCTACACCTTC.

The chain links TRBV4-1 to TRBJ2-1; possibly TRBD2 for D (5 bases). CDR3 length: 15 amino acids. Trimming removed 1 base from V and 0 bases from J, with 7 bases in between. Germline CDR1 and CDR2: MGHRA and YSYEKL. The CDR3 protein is CASSQVGSSYNEQFF. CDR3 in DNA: TGCGCCAGCAGCCAAGTAGGGAGCTCCTACAATGAGCAGTTCTTC.

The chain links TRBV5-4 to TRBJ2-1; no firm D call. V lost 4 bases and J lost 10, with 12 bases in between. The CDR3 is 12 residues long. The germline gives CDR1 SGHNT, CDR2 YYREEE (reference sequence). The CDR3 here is CASSTDSKEQFF. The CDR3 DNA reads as TGTGCCAGCAGCACCGACTCCAAGGAGCAGTTCTTC.

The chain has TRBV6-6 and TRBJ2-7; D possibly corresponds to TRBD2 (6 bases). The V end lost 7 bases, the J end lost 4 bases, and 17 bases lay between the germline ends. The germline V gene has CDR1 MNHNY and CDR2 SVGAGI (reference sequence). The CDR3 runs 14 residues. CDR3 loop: CASNPGAPLYEQYF. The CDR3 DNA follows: TGTGCCAGCAACCCGGGAGCTCCGTTATACGAGCAGTACTTC.

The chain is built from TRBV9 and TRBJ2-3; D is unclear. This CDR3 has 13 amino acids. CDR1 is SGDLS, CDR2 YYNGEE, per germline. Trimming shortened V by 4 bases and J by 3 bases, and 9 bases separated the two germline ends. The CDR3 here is CASSPPRTDTQYF. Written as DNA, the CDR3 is TGTGCCAGCAGCCCCCCGAGAACAGATACGCAGTATTTT. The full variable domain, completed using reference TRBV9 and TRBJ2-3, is DSGVTQTPKHLITATGQRVTLRCSPRSGDLSVYWYQQSLDQGLQFLIQYYNGEERAKGNILERFSAQQFPDLHSELNLSSLELGDSALYFCASSPPRTDTQYFGPGTRLTVL.

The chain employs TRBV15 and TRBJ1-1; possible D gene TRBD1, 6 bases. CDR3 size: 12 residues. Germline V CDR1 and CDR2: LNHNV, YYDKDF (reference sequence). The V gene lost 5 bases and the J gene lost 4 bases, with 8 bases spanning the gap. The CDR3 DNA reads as TGTGCCACCAGCGTAGGGGGCACTGAAGCTTTCTTT. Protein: CATSVGGTEAFF.

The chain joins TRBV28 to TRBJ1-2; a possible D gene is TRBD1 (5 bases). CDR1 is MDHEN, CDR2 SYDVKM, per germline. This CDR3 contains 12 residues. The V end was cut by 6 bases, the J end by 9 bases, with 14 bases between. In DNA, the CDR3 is TGTGCCAGCAGCCTCTCAGGGCATCGCTACACCTTC. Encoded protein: CASSLSGHRYTF.

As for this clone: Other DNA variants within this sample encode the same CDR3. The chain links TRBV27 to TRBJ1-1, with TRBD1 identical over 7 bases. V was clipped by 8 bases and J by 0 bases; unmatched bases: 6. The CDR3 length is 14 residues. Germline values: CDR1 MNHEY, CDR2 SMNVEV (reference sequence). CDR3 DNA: TGTGCCAGCCGGGACAGAGGAATGAACACTGAAGCTTTCTTT. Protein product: CASRDRGMNTEAFF.

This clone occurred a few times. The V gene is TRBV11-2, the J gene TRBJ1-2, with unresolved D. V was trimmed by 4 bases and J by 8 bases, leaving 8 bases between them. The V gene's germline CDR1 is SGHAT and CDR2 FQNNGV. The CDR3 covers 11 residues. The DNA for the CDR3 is TGTGCCAGCAGCTACTCCGTGGGCTACACCTTC. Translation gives CASSYSVGYTF.

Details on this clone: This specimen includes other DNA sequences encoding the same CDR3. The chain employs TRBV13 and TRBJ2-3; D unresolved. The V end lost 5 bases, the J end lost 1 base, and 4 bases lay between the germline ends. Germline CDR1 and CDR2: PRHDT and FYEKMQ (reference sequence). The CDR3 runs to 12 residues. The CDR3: CASSPGTDTQYF. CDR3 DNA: TGTGCCAGCAGCCCAGGCACAGATACGCAGTATTTT.

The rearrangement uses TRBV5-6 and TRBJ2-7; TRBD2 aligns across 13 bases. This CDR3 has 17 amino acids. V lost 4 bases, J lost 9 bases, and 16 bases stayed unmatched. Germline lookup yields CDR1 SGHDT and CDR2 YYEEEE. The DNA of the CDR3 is TGTGCCAGCAGCGCTAGACTGGAAGGGACTAGCGGGGTCGGGCAGTACTTC. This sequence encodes CASSARLEGTSGVGQYF.

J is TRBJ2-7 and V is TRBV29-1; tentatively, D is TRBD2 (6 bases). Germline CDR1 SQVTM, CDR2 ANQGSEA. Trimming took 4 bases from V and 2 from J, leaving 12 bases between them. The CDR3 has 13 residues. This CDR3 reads CSVVWGEAYEQYF. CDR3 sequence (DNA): TGCAGCGTTGTTTGGGGGGAGGCCTACGAGCAGTACTTC.

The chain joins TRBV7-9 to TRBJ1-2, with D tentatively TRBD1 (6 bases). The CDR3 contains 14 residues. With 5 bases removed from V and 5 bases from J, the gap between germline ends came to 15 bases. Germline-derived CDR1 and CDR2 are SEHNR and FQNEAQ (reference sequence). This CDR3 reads CASSLAGTTYGYTF. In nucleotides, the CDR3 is TGTGCCAGCAGCCTTGCCGGGACAACGTATGGCTACACCTTC.

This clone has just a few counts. CDR3: CASSAGTVDPYEQYF. The DNA of the CDR3 is TGTGCCAGCAGCGCTGGGACAGTCGACCCCTACGAGCAGTACTTC. This chain joins TRBV9 and TRBJ2-7; 7 bases line up with TRBD1. Looked up from germline, CDR1 is SGDLS and CDR2 is YYNGEE. Germline trimming cut 3 bases from V and 2 bases from J; bases unmatched to any gene: 8. CDR3 length: 15 amino acids.

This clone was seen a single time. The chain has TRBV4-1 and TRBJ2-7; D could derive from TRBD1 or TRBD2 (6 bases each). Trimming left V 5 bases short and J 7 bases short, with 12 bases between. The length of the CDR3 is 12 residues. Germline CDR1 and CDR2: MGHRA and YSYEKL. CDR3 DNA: TGCGCCAGCAGCTTCGGGGGCGAAGAGCAGTACTTC. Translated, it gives CASSFGGEEQYF.